This T cell receptor beta chain was retrieved from a study of T-cell memory formation after mild COVID-19. Across the whole study: For the most part, TCR clusters were specific to one donor. Study findings and constraints: Clones that contracted clustered mainly in CM and EM if CD4+ and in EMRA if CD8+. In second-wave clones peaking day 37, SARS-CoV-2 specificity remained unconfirmed.

Libraries for TCRalpha and TCRbeta carried sample barcodes and unique molecular identifiers via 5'RACE. TCRdb recomputed calls from the 5' RACE reads with MiXCR, one row per CDR3 protein. Among approximately 250,000 distinct CDR3 sequences listed, 15% were seen once. There are 14 residues in the CDR3. V was shortened by 1 base and J by 8 bases, with 14 bases between the two germline ends. Looked up from germline, CDR1 is SEHNR and CDR2 is FQNEAQ (reference sequence). A few counts support this clonotype. Its antigen is unidentified. This TCR came from an adult woman who had mild COVID-19 (a few samples of this study predate the infection). Cell type and time point are not known. Sequencing was done on a sample of PBMCs or a T cell subset sorted from them (not recorded which). The chain links TRBV7-9 to TRBJ1-1; D is undetermined. The DNA for the CDR3 is TGTGCCAGCAGCTTAGATCTCAGTATTGGGGAAGCTTTCTTT. Its protein is CASSLDLSIGEAFF.